The present TCR beta chain was sequenced within a study of T-cell reconstitution after alpha-beta-depleted transplantation in children. This clonotype was seen a handful of times. Unique molecular identifiers featured in how the TCRbeta library was prepared. MiXCR, run by TCRdb on the PCR reads, gives a single entry per CDR3 protein. The data hold roughly 220,000 distinct CDR3 sequences, with 7.5% to 10% observed a single time. The CDR3 loop spans 13 amino acids. Germline V lookup: CDR1 ENHRY, CDR2 SYGVKD. V lost 7 bases, J lost 5 bases, and 4 bases stayed unmatched. This clonotype was obtained from a human donor who donated a stem cell graft to a child with SCID. V usage is TRBV10-3 and J usage is TRBJ2-7, with 11 bases aligning to TRBD1. Sequences were derived from PBMCs from the stem cell graft donor, sampled from the stem cell graft. In DNA form, the CDR3 reads TGTGCCATCACTAGGACAGGGGGCGACGAGCAGTACTTC. It encodes CAITRTGGDEQYF.